This T cell receptor (beta chain) is drawn from a study of OX40 agonist ivuxolimab in advanced cancers. Study-wide results and caveats: Among expanded peripheral T cells, antigen specificity went undetermined.

The germline V gene encodes CDR1 SEHNR and CDR2 FQNEAQ (reference sequence). V shed 4 bases, J shed 6 bases, and the junction held 7 bases outside the gene matches. This CDR3 comprises 15 residues. Note on this clone: No antigen is known for it.

Clones were sequenced by immunoSEQ multiplex PCR, and TCRdb holds only the in-frame ones, with some missing. The sample carries just under 85,000 clones, over 65% recorded once. The chain couples TRBV7-9 to TRBJ1-5; TRBD1 matches 9 bases. The receptor comes from an adult with an advanced solid tumor such as melanoma, head and neck, liver or kidney cancer. This material consisted of CD4+ or CD8+ T cells sorted from blood, taken in a trial of the OX40 agonist ivuxolimab. The CDR3 is CASSSGTGQGQPQHF. The CDR3, as DNA: TGTGCCAGCAGCTCCGGGACAGGGCAGGGTCAGCCCCAGCATTTT.